These T cell receptor beta chains were read from a single sample in a study of T cells in tumors after PD-1 blockade. TCRdb keeps only in-frame clones here, not all; method: immunoSEQ multiplex PCR. Of some 2,400 clones detected, about two thirds appear once; the ten largest clones hold roughly 12%. The material sequenced was tumor tissue, taken after anti-PD-1 treatment. The source of these receptors is a human donor with basal cell carcinoma. CDR3s include the opening cysteine and the closing phenylalanine or tryptophan. A D gene is named only where the DNA matches it firmly. A clone size is listed for some rows: how often the clone was seen (once, few, many), or a class if it is expanded.

j_gene | abundance | v_gene | d_gene | CDR3aa | CDR3nt
TRBJ2-3 | once | TRBV5-6 | TRBD1 | CASSWGTVTDTQYF | TGTGCCAGCAGCTGGGGGACAGTAACAGATACGCAGTATTTT
TRBJ2-1 | - | TRBV7-9 | TRBD2 | CASSLATSGVNEQFF | TGTGCCAGCAGCTTAGCGACTAGCGGGGTCAATGAGCAGTTCTTC
TRBJ2-7 | - | TRBV5-1 | - | CASSQDPLSHEQYF | TGCGCCAGCAGCCAGGACCCCCTTTCCCACGAGCAGTACTTC
TRBJ2-5 | few | TRBV2 | - | CASSEGVRTQYF | TGTGCCAGCAGTGAAGGGGTGCGGACCCAGTACTTC
TRBJ1-3 | - | TRBV27 | TRBD1 | CASSPQGARNTIYF | TGTGCCAGCAGTCCACAGGGGGCTAGAAACACCATATATTTT
TRBJ2-7 | - | TRBV10-3 | - | CAISASNLPHSEQYF | TGTGCCATCAGTGCCTCCAATCTCCCCCATAGTGAGCAGTACTTC
TRBJ2-2 | - | TRBV7-9 | - | CASLGGAGTGELFF | TGTGCCAGCTTAGGAGGGGCAGGCACCGGGGAGCTGTTTTTT
TRBJ2-5 | few | TRBV3-1/TRBV3-2 | - | CASSPGGGQETQYF | TGTGCCAGCAGCCCCGGTGGGGGCCAAGAGACCCAGTACTTC
TRBJ1-6 | few | TRBV19 | - | CASSSRTEGSPLHF | TGTGCCAGTAGTTCGAGGACAGAGGGTTCACCCCTCCACTTT
TRBJ1-1 | - | TRBV6-6 | - | CASTSTGLTEAFF | TGTGCCAGCACCTCAACAGGGCTCACTGAAGCTTTCTTT
TRBJ2-3 | - | TRBV5-1 | TRBD2 | CASSFFSSGSGTDTQYF | TGCGCCAGCAGCTTTTTCTCTAGCGGGAGTGGGACAGATACGCAGTATTTT
TRBJ2-2 | once | TRBV9 | - | CASSVGGPANTGELFF | TGTGCCAGCAGCGTTGGGGGACCTGCGAACACCGGGGAGCTGTTTTTT
TRBJ2-3 | - | TRBV2 | TRBD2 | CASSDGLAGVTDTQYF | TGTGCCAGCAGTGATGGACTAGCGGGGGTCACAGATACGCAGTATTTT
TRBJ1-3 | - | TRBV7-8 | TRBD1 | CASSLGDRGRGNTIYF | TGTGCCAGCAGCTTGGGGGACAGGGGACGTGGAAACACCATATATTTT
TRBJ2-1 | - | TRBV4-1 | TRBD2 | CASSQQRGADEQFF | TGCGCCAGCAGCCAACAGCGGGGAGCGGATGAGCAGTTCTTC
TRBJ2-1 | - | TRBV30 | TRBD2 | CAWHVLAAYNEQFF | TGTGCCTGGCACGTACTAGCGGCCTACAATGAGCAGTTCTTC
TRBJ2-3 | - | TRBV5-1 | - | CASSLAASTDTQYF | TGCGCCAGCAGCTTGGCAGCTAGCACAGATACGCAGTATTTT
TRBJ1-4 | - | TRBV19 | TRBD1 | CASNIGQGAEKLFF | TGTGCCAGTAATATTGGACAGGGGGCTGAAAAACTGTTTTTT
TRBJ2-2 | large | TRBV10-3 | - | CAIRDRVDGELFF | TGTGCCATCAGGGACCGTGTGGACGGGGAGCTGTTTTTT
TRBJ2-5 | large | TRBV29-1 | - | CSAARGQETQYF | TGCAGCGCTGCTAGGGGACAAGAGACCCAGTACTTC
TRBJ2-5 | few | TRBV15 | - | CATSSGGGTETQYF | TGTGCCACCAGCAGTGGGGGTGGGACGGAGACCCAGTACTTC
TRBJ1-2 | - | TRBV29-1 | - | CSADGTNYGYTF | TGCAGCGCCGACGGGACTAACTATGGCTACACCTTC
TRBJ1-4 | large | TRBV28 | TRBD1 | CASSYGTANEKLFF | TGTGCCAGCAGTTACGGGACAGCTAATGAAAAACTGTTTTTT
TRBJ2-1 | few | TRBV13 | - | CASSGGILGEQFF | TGTGCCAGCAGCGGCGGGATCCTCGGTGAGCAGTTCTTC
TRBJ2-1 | - | TRBV9 | TRBD1 | CASSTRQGDEQFF | TGTGCCAGCAGCACGCGACAGGGCGATGAGCAGTTCTTC
TRBJ1-2 | - | TRBV19 | - | CASSQPVVDYGYTF | TGTGCCAGTAGTCAGCCCGTCGTGGACTATGGCTACACCTTC
TRBJ1-1 | once | TRBV28 | TRBD1 | CASKPLDRDNTEAFF | TGTGCCAGCAAACCCCTCGACAGGGATAACACTGAAGCTTTCTTT
TRBJ2-3 | - | TRBV7-2 | TRBD1 | CASSPTTGGGSTDTQYF | TGTGCCAGCAGCCCAACAACAGGGGGAGGTAGCACAGATACGCAGTATTTT